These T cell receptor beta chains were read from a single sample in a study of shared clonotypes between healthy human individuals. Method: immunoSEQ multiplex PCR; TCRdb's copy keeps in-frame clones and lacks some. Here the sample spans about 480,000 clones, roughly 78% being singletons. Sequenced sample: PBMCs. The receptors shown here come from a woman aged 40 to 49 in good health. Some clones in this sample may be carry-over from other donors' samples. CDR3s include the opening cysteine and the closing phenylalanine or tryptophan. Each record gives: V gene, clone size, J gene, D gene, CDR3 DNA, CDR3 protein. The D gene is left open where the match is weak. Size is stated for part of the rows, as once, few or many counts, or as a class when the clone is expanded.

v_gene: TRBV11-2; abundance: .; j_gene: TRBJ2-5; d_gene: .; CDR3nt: TGTGCCAGTTCCAAATGGGTCCAAGAGACCCAGTACTTC; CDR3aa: CASSKWVQETQYF
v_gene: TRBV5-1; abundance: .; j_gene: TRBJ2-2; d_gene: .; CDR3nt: TGCGCCAGCAGCGGACGGGAGTATAACACCGGGGAGCTGTTTTTT; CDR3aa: CASSGREYNTGELFF
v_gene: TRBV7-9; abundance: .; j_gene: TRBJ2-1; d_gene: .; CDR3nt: TGTGCCAGCAGCTTGGATCTTGGGTCCTACAATGAGCAGTTCTTC; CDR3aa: CASSLDLGSYNEQFF
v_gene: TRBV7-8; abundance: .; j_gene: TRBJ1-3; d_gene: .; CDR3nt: TGTGCCAGCAGCTTAGGGGGTGCTGGAAACACCATATATTTT; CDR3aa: CASSLGGAGNTIYF
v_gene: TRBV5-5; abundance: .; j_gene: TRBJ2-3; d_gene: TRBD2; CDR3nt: TGTGCCAGCAGATTAAACTTAGCGGGAGACACAGATACGCAGTATTTT; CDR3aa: CASRLNLAGDTDTQYF
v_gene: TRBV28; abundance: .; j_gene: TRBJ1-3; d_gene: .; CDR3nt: TGTGCCAGCAGTTCCCCAAACTCTGGAAACACCATATATTTT; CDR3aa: CASSSPNSGNTIYF
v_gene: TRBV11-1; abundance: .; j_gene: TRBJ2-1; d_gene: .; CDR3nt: TGTGCCAGCAGCTTTGTAAGGGGCACCTACAATGAGCAGTTCTTC; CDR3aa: CASSFVRGTYNEQFF
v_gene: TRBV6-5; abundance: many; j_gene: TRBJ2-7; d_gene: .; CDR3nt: TGTGCCAGCAGTTACTCGTACCAATCCTACGAGCAGTACTTC; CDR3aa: CASSYSYQSYEQYF
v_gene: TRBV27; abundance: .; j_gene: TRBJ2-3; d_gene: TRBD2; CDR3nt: TGTGCCAGCAGTGCGACTAGCGGGAGGGGGGATACGCAGTATTTT; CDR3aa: CASSATSGRGDTQYF
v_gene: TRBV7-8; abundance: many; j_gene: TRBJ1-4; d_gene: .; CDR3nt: TGTGCCAGCAGCTTCTCCAGGGCTAATGAAAAACTGTTTTTT; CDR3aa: CASSFSRANEKLFF
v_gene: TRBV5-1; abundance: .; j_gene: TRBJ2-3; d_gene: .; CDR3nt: TGCGCCAGCTTGCCTAGCCTAACTAGCACAGATACGCAGTATTTT; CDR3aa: CASLPSLTSTDTQYF
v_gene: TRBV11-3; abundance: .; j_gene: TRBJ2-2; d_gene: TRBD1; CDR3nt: TGTGCCAGCAGCTTTTGGATGACAGGGGCCACCGGGGAGCTGTTTTTT; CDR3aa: CASSFWMTGATGELFF
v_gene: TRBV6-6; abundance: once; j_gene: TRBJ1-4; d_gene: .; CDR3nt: TGTGCCAGCACCTCTGGGGGGGGAACTAATGAAAAACTGTTTTTT; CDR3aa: CASTSGGGTNEKLFF
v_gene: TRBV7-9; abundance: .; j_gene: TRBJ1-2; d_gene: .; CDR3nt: TGTGCCAGCAGCTTGGGGGCGCGGACAACCTATGGCTACACCTTC; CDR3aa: CASSLGARTTYGYTF
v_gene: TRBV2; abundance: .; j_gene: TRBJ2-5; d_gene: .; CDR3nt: TGTGCCAGCAGTGTTTTGCAGACCCAAGAGACCCAGTACTTC; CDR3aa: CASSVLQTQETQYF
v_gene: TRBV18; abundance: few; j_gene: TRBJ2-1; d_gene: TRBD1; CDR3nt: TGTGCCAGCTCGCCCAGTCAGGGGGCCTACAATGAGCAGTTCTTC; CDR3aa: CASSPSQGAYNEQFF
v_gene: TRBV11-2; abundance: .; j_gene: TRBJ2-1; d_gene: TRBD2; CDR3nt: TGTGCCAGCAGCAAGGGACTAGCGGGGCACAATGAGCAGTTCTTC; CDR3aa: CASSKGLAGHNEQFF
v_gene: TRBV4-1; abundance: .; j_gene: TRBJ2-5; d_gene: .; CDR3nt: TGCGCCAGCAGCCAAACGTGGGCGGAGACCCAGTACTTC; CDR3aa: CASSQTWAETQYF
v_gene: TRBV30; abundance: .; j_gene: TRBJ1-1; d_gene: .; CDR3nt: TGTGCCTGGAGTAAAACGACAACGAACACTGAAGCTTTCTTT; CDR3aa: CAWSKTTTNTEAFF
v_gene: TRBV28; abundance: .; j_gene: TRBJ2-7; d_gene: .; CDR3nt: TGTGCCAGCAGCAGCCCGGGACTCCCCGCGGGAAAGTCCTACGAGCAGTACTTC; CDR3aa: CASSSPGLPAGKSYEQYF
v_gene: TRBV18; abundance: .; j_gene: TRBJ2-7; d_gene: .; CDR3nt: TGTGCCAGCTCACCGGCGGATTATCACGAGCAGTACTTC; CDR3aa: CASSPADYHEQYF
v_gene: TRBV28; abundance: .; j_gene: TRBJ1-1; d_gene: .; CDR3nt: TGTGCCAGCAGCCGAGACAGTACCACTGAAGCTTTCTTT; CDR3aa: CASSRDSTTEAFF
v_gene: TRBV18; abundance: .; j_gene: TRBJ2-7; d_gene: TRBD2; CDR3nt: TGTGCCAGCTCCCCCCGGGGGGGAGCCAATACCTACGAGCAGTACTTC; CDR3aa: CASSPRGGANTYEQYF
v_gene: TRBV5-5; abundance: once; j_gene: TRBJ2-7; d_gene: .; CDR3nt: TGTGCCAGCAGCTTGGTAATTGTGGGGTCAGGGGCCCGCGAGCAGTACTTC; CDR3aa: CASSLVIVGSGAREQYF
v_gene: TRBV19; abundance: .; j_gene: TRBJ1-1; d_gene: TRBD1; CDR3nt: TGTGCCAGTAGTACCGGACAGGAGTTCTCTGAAGCTTTCTTT; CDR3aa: CASSTGQEFSEAFF
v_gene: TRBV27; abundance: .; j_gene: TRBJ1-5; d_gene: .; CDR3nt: TGTGCCAGCAGTCCGCAGCCCCTCGGAGGCAATCAGCCCCAGCATTTT; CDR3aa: CASSPQPLGGNQPQHF
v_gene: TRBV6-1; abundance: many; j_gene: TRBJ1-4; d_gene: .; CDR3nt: TGTGCCAGCAGTGATGGCGCGGGGTCCAATGAAAAACTGTTTTTT; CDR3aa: CASSDGAGSNEKLFF
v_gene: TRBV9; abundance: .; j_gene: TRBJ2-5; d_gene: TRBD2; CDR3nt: TGTGCCAGCAGCGTAGGCCTAGCGGGAGGGTACCAAGAGACCCAGTACTTC; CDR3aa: CASSVGLAGGYQETQYF
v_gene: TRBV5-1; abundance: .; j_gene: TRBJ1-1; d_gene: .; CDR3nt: TGCGCCAGCAGCCACCCGGCAGGTGAAGCTTTCTTT; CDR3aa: CASSHPAGEAFF
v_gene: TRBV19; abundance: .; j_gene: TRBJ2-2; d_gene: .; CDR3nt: TGTGCCAGTAGGGCTGGACAGGAGGGAACCGGGGAGCTGTTTTTT; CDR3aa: CASRAGQEGTGELFF
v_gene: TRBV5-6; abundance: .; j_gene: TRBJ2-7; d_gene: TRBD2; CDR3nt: TGTGCCAGCAGTCTCGGACTAGCGGGGGAGTTGCAGTACTTC; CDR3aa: CASSLGLAGELQYF
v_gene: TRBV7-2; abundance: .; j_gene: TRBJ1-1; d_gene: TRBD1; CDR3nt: TGTGCCAGCAGCTTAGGGAGACAGGGATTAACTGAAGCTTTCTTT; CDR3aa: CASSLGRQGLTEAFF
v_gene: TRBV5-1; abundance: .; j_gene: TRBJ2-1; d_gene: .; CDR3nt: TGCGCCAGCAGCTCGCTCTACTCCTACAATGAGCAGTTCTTC; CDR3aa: CASSSLYSYNEQFF
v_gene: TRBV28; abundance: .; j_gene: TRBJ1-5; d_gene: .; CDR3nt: TGTGCCAGCAGCCTGTGGGGTCAGCCCCAGCATTTT; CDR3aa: CASSLWGQPQHF
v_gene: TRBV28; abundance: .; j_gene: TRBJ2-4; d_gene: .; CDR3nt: TGTGCCAGCGGCGACAGGAGCCCAAACATTCAGTACTTC; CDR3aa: CASGDRSPNIQYF
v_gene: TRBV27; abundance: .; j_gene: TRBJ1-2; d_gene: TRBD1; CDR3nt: TGTGCCAGCAGACCTCAGGGGGCGGGTGGCTACACCTTC; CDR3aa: CASRPQGAGGYTF
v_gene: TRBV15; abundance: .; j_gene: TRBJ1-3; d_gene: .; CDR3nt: TGTGCCACCAGCAGAGGGAGTTCTGGAAACACCATATATTTT; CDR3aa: CATSRGSSGNTIYF
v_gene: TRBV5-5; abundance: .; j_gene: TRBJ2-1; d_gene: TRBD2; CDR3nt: TGTGCCAGCAGCCGGCGGGAGGGTGTTGTGGATGAGCAGTTCTTC; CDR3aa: CASSRREGVVDEQFF
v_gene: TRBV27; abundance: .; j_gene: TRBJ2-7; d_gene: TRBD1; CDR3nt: TGTGCCAGCAGTTTATTAGGGACAGGGGACTTCGAGCAGTACTTC; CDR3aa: CASSLLGTGDFEQYF
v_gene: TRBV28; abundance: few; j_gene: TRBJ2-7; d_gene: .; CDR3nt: TGTGCCAGCAGTTCCCTCTCGGGGGGCAGTTACGAGCAGTACTTC; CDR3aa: CASSSLSGGSYEQYF
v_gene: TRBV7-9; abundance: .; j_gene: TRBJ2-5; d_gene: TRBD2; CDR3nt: TGTGCCAGCAGCTGGGGCGGGGGGAAAGAGACCCAGTACTTC; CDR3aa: CASSWGGGKETQYF
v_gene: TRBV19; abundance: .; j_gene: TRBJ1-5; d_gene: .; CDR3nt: TGTGCCAGTAGTATCCCCCAGTGGATTAGCAATCAGCCCCAGCATTTT; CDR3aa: CASSIPQWISNQPQHF
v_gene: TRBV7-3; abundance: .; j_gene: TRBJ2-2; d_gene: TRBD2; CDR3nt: TGTGCCAGCAGCCCAACGGGACTAGCGAACACCGGGGAGCTGTTTTTT; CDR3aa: CASSPTGLANTGELFF
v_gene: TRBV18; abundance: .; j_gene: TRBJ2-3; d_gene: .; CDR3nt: TGTGCCAGCTCACCACCATTAGAACCAGATACGCAGTATTTT; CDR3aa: CASSPPLEPDTQYF
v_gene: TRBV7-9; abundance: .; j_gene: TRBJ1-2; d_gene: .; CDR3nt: TGTGCCAGCAGCCCAGAGGGCTATGGCTACACCTTC; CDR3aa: CASSPEGYGYTF
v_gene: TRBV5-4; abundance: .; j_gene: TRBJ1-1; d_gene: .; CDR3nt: TGTGCCAGCAGCACGGGACGGCTGAACACTGAAGCTTTCTTT; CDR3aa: CASSTGRLNTEAFF
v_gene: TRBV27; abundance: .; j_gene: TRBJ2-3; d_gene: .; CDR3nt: TGTGCCAGCAGAAAGTGGGACAGCACAGATACGCAGTATTTT; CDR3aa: CASRKWDSTDTQYF
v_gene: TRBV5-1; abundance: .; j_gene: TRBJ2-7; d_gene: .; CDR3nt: TGCGCCAGCAGCTATGTGAAGGGGTACGAGCAGTACTTC; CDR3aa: CASSYVKGYEQYF
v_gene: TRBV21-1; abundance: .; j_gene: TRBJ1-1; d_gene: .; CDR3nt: TGTGCCAGCAGTGGTATTTTAGCTACACTTCGCACTGAAGCTTTCTTT; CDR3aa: CASSGILATLRTEAFF
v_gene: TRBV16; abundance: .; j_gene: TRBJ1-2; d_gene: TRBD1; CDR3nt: TGTGCCAGCAGCCTGACAGGGCCCGACGGCTACACCTTC; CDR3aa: CASSLTGPDGYTF